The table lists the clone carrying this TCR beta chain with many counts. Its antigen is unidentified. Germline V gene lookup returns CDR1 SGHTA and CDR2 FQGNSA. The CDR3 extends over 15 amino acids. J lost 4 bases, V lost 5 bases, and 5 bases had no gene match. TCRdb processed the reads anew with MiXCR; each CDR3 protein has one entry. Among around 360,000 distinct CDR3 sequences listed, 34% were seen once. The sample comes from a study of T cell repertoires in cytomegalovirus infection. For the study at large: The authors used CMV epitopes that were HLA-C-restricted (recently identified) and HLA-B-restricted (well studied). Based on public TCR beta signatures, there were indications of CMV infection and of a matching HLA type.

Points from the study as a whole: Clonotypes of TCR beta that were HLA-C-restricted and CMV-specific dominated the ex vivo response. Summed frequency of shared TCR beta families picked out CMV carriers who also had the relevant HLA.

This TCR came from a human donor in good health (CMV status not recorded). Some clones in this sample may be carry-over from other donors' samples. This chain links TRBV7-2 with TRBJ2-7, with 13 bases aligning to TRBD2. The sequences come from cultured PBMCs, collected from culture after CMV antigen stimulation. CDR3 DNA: TGTGCCAGCAGCCTCGGACTAGCGGGGGTTTACGAGCAGTACTTC. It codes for CASSLGLAGVYEQYF.